One TCR beta chain is described in this entry. The sample originates from a study of blood T cell repertoires in COVID-19. Across the whole study: Spain, Italy and the United States supplied samples that represented acute and convalescent COVID-19. From T cells, B-cell-depleted T cells, or PBMCs came the material, which was cDNA or gDNA.

Trimming removed 5 bases from V and 4 bases from J; junction bases left unmatched: 4. Germline CDR1 and CDR2: SEHNR and FQNEAQ (reference sequence). The length of the CDR3 is 14 residues. Authors' methods: Researchers report that nucleated cell counts were estimated from reference gene primer amplification. Some clones are missing from TCRdb's copy, which holds only in-frame ones; the method was immunoSEQ multiplex PCR. Clonal size and the V and J genes are those of that table, whereas D and trimming came from the DNA. The profile covers tens of thousands of clones, with approximately 85% appearing a single time and roughly 15% taken by the ten largest.

Sequences were obtained from peripheral blood. This sequence was found in a human donor in a cohort sampled during active COVID-19. The gene calls are TRBV7-9 and TRBJ1-2; 10 nucleotides match TRBD1. The CDR3 region has the DNA TGTGCCAGCAGCACTAGGACAGGGGGCTATGGCTACACCTTC. It codes for CASSTRTGGYGYTF.